Listed below are T cell receptor beta chains from one sample, sequenced in a study of tumour-infiltrating T cells in Burkitt lymphoma. Assay: immunoSEQ multiplex PCR; the TCRdb copy retains only in-frame clones and omits some. Of 12,000 to 15,000 clones listed, about 75% were seen once; the top ten hold 6.5% to 7.5%. The sample taken for sequencing was tumor tissue. The receptors originated from a human donor with diffuse large B-cell lymphoma. Both conserved end residues are part of each CDR3. The order of the fields is D gene, clone size, V gene, J gene, CDR3 DNA, CDR3 protein. The D gene is left open where the match is weak. Clone size appears in some rows only: once, few, many, or a class for an expanded clone.

d_gene: TRBD1; abundance: NA; v_gene: TRBV19; j_gene: TRBJ2-1; CDR3nt: TGTGCCAGTAGTACGACAGGGGTGACTATAGGCAATGAGCAGTTCTTC; CDR3aa: CASSTTGVTIGNEQFF
d_gene: NA; abundance: NA; v_gene: TRBV5-1; j_gene: TRBJ2-3; CDR3nt: TGCGCCAGCAGCTTGGTTTCGGCGGCGGCAGATACGCAGTATTTT; CDR3aa: CASSLVSAAADTQYF
d_gene: TRBD2; abundance: medium-sized; v_gene: TRBV14; j_gene: TRBJ2-2; CDR3nt: TGTGCCAGCAGCCTCCTGCCCCCCCCCTCCCGGGAGGACGGGGAGCTGTTTTTT; CDR3aa: CASSLLPPPSREDGELFF
d_gene: TRBD2; abundance: once; v_gene: TRBV2; j_gene: TRBJ2-7; CDR3nt: TGTGCCAGCAGTGAAAGTGGCGGGAGTACTTTCTACGAGCAGTACTTC; CDR3aa: CASSESGGSTFYEQYF
d_gene: NA; abundance: NA; v_gene: TRBV9; j_gene: TRBJ2-1; CDR3nt: TGTGCCAGCAGCGTTAGCGCCCATGGGAATGAGCAGTTCTTC; CDR3aa: CASSVSAHGNEQFF
d_gene: NA; abundance: NA; v_gene: TRBV30; j_gene: TRBJ2-2; CDR3nt: TGTGCCTGGATCCCCACCGGGGAGCTGTTTTTT; CDR3aa: CAWIPTGELFF
d_gene: TRBD1; abundance: few; v_gene: TRBV5-4; j_gene: TRBJ1-2; CDR3nt: TGTGCCAGCAGCTTGTGGGGACAGGGAGGGTATGGCTACACCTTC; CDR3aa: CASSLWGQGGYGYTF
d_gene: NA; abundance: medium-sized; v_gene: TRBV6-1; j_gene: TRBJ1-1; CDR3nt: TGTGCCAGCAGTGAAGCTGTTAACACTGAAGCTTTCTTT; CDR3aa: CASSEAVNTEAFF
d_gene: NA; abundance: medium-sized; v_gene: TRBV30; j_gene: TRBJ2-1; CDR3nt: TGTGCCTGGAGTCCGGGCTCGGAGCAGTTCTTC; CDR3aa: CAWSPGSEQFF
d_gene: NA; abundance: few; v_gene: TRBV30; j_gene: TRBJ2-5; CDR3nt: TGTGCCTGGAGTCCAACTGTCCTTGGAGAGACCCAGTACTTC; CDR3aa: CAWSPTVLGETQYF
d_gene: NA; abundance: NA; v_gene: TRBV5-1; j_gene: TRBJ2-3; CDR3nt: TGCGCCAGCAGCTCCTTCCCATCTAGCGACCTAGAGGATACGCAGTATTTT; CDR3aa: CASSSFPSSDLEDTQYF
d_gene: NA; abundance: once; v_gene: TRBV5-1; j_gene: TRBJ2-1; CDR3nt: TGCGCCAGCAGCCCCCGACTGGGGGCATGGGATGAGCAGTTCTTC; CDR3aa: CASSPRLGAWDEQFF
d_gene: NA; abundance: NA; v_gene: TRBV25-1; j_gene: TRBJ2-5; CDR3nt: TGTGCCAGCAGTGAATGGTCCGGCGTCCAGTACTTC; CDR3aa: CASSEWSGVQYF
d_gene: NA; abundance: few; v_gene: TRBV27; j_gene: TRBJ2-1; CDR3nt: TGTGCCAGCAGTCCATTAGTTGCCTCCAGGGAAGAGCAGTTCTTC; CDR3aa: CASSPLVASREEQFF
d_gene: TRBD2; abundance: NA; v_gene: TRBV10-1; j_gene: TRBJ2-7; CDR3nt: TGCGCCAGCAGTAAACTCTCACTTGGACTAGCGGGAAACGAGCAGTACTTC; CDR3aa: CASSKLSLGLAGNEQYF
d_gene: NA; abundance: few; v_gene: TRBV5-1; j_gene: TRBJ1-1; CDR3nt: TGCGCCAGCAGCCAGGGACAGAACACTGAAGCTTTCTTT; CDR3aa: CASSQGQNTEAFF
d_gene: NA; abundance: NA; v_gene: TRBV5-4; j_gene: TRBJ2-5; CDR3nt: TGTGCCAGCAGCTTGGATTATCGGGGGGTAGGGGGAGAGACCCAGTACTTC; CDR3aa: CASSLDYRGVGGETQYF